This T cell receptor beta chain appears in the sequencing data of a study of OX40 agonist ivuxolimab in advanced cancers. Some clones are missing from TCRdb's copy, which holds only in-frame ones; the method was immunoSEQ multiplex PCR. The repertoire holds tens of thousands of clones, with over 85% as singletons. The germline CDR1 and CDR2 sequences are MNHEY and SMNVEV (reference sequence). With 3 bases removed from V and 7 bases from J, the gap between germline ends came to 12 bases. The CDR3 is 13 residues long. The chain recombines TRBV27 with TRBJ2-5; D is possibly TRBD2 (6 bases). The source was CD4+ or CD8+ T cells sorted from blood, collected in a trial of the OX40 agonist ivuxolimab. This receptor was obtained from an adult with an advanced solid tumor such as melanoma, head and neck, liver or kidney cancer. The CDR3 protein is CASSLGGGGTQYF. In nucleotides, the CDR3 is TGTGCCAGCAGTTTGGGGGGAGGTGGGACCCAGTACTTC.